One sample yielded the 32 T cell receptor beta chains listed below, sequenced in a study of T cell responses to AZD1222 COVID-19 vaccine. The method was immunoSEQ multiplex PCR; TCRdb's version includes in-frame clones alone and lacks a portion of them. In the table there are 150,000 to 250,000 clones, 90% to 95% of which are singletons. Here the sequenced sample was peripheral blood, taken 28 days after the second AZD1222 dose. All receptors come from an adult who received the AZD1222 COVID-19 vaccine.

This chain connects TRBV30 to TRBJ2-1; D not certain. From germline, CDR1 is GTSNPN and CDR2 SVGIG (reference sequence). V was pared by 0 bases and J by 7 bases, with 4 bases between. This CDR3 has 11 amino acids. CDR3 residues: CAWSVQNEQFF. The CDR3 DNA is TGTGCCTGGAGTGTACAAAATGAGCAGTTCTTC.

The chain links TRBV27 to TRBJ2-7; 11 positions match TRBD2. This CDR3 spans 14 amino acids. Germline CDR1 reads MNHEY; CDR2 reads SMNVEV (reference sequence). V dropped 10 bases and J dropped 4; count of bases not matched to a gene: 9. CDR3 sequence (DNA): TGTGCCACCGGGTTTAGCGGGGGGGCTTACGAGCAGTACTTC. Its translation is CATGFSGGAYEQYF.

This clone was seen more than once but under ten times. The chain carries TRBV5-1 and TRBJ2-2, with D unresolved. The germline V gene encodes CDR1 SGHRS and CDR2 YFSETQ. The CDR3 has 18 amino acids. Trimming removed 0 bases at V and 3 bases at J, with 18 bases between. The CDR3: CASSLVHLGRTHTGELFF. As DNA, the CDR3 is TGCGCCAGCAGCTTGGTACATCTCGGCAGGACCCACACCGGGGAGCTGTTTTTT.

The chain recombines TRBV18 with TRBJ1-2; D is perhaps TRBD1 (5 bases). CDR3 length: 12 amino acids. Between the trimmed V and J ends, which lost 8 bases and 8 bases, there was a span of 15 bases. Germline loops: CDR1 KGHSH, CDR2 LQKENI. CDR3 region: CASPGDGGGYTF. DNA of the CDR3: TGTGCCAGCCCGGGGGACGGTGGAGGCTACACCTTC. Full variable domain (rest looked up from reference TRBV18 and TRBJ1-2): NAGVMQNPRHLVRRRGQEARLRCSPMKGHSHVYWYRQLPEEGLKFMVYLQKENIIDESGMPKERFSAEFPKEGPSILRIQQVVRGDSAAYFCASPGDGGGYTFGSGTRLTVV.

This clone came up a few times. The J gene is TRBJ2-1, the V gene TRBV7-9; D is ambiguous. V was cut by 1 base and J by 6 bases, with 1 base left in between. CDR3 size: 11 residues. The V gene's germline CDR1 is SEHNR and CDR2 FQNEAQ (reference sequence). CDR3 sequence reads: CASSLGNEQFF. The CDR3 coding sequence is TGTGCCAGCAGCTTAGGCAATGAGCAGTTCTTC.

V usage is TRBV27 and J usage is TRBJ2-7; 8 bases are a match to TRBD2. Unmatched junction bases numbered 8, after V lost 0 bases and J lost 4 bases. This CDR3 comprises 16 residues. Per the germline V gene, CDR1 is MNHEY and CDR2 is SMNVEV (reference sequence). For the CDR3, the DNA is TGTGCCAGCAGTTTATCCACCGGGACTAGTAAGTACGAGCAGTACTTC. It specifies CASSLSTGTSKYEQYF.

The chain combines TRBV19 with TRBJ1-5; 7 positions agree with TRBD1. Germline V lookup: CDR1 LNHDA, CDR2 SQIVND (reference sequence). The CDR3 extends over 15 amino acids. V dropped 3 bases and J dropped 2; count of bases not matched to a gene: 4. The CDR3 is CASSMGTDRNQPQHF. The CDR3 nucleotides are TGTGCCAGTAGTATGGGGACAGACCGCAATCAGCCCCAGCATTTT.

The chain carries TRBV7-3 and TRBJ2-2; TRBD1 might be the D (6 bases). CDR3 length equals 15 residues. V lost 4 bases, J lost 2 bases, and 11 bases lay in between. CDR1 and CDR2 (germline): SGHTA, FQGTGA. The CDR3 nucleotides read TGTGCCAGCAGCTACGGGACACCCAACACCGGGGAGCTGTTTTTT. Its translation: CASSYGTPNTGELFF.

For this clone: Other DNA sequences from this sample encode an identical CDR3 as well. V is TRBV6-2 or TRBV6-3 and J is TRBJ2-3; D call uncertain. CDR1 and CDR2 from the germline V gene are MNHEY and SVGEGT. CDR3 length: 13 residues. Between the trimmed V and J ends, which lost 3 bases and 5 bases, there was a span of 9 bases. The CDR3 DNA reads as TGTGCCAGCAGTTATTCTGGCGTAGATACGCAGTATTTT. Protein product: CASSYSGVDTQYF.

The genes are TRBV7-2 and TRBJ1-2; 9 bases align to TRBD1. J lost 2 bases, V lost 5 bases, and 12 bases had no gene match. The CDR3 totals 17 residues. CDR1 is SGHTA and CDR2 is FQGNSA in the germline V gene. The CDR3 coding sequence is TGTGCCAGCAGCCTCCCGGGACAGGGCGTCTCCAACTATGGCTACACCTTC. It codes for CASSLPGQGVSNYGYTF.

This sequence joins TRBV7-9 and TRBJ1-5; no definite D call. CDR3 length: 13 residues. V lost 2 bases to trimming and J lost 0 bases, with 2 bases between them. CDR1 and CDR2 (germline): SEHNR, FQNEAQ (reference sequence). The CDR3 DNA is TGTGCCAGCAGCTTAAATAGCAATCAGCCCCAGCATTTT. This codes for CASSLNSNQPQHF.

The chain couples TRBV5-4 to TRBJ1-2; 8 bases agree with TRBD1. Germline loops: CDR1 SGHNT, CDR2 YYREEE (reference sequence). There are 17 residues in the CDR3. The V segment lost 4 bases and the J segment 3 bases; nucleotides outside the gene matches: 14. The CDR3 DNA sequence: TGTGCCAGCAGCCTTCCCGGGACAGGCCGCGCCTACTATGGCTACACCTTC. As protein: CASSLPGTGRAYYGYTF. The whole variable domain, remainder taken from reference TRBV5-4 and TRBJ1-2, is ETGVTQSPTHLIKTRGQQVTLRCSSQSGHNTVSWYQQALGQGPQFIFQYYREEENGRGNFPPRFSGLQFPNYSSELNVNALELDDSALYLCASSLPGTGRAYYGYTFGSGTRLTVV.

The V and J genes are TRBV4-1 and TRBJ1-4; D unresolved. Trimming took 1 base from V and 8 from J, leaving 8 bases between them. The germline gives CDR1 MGHRA, CDR2 YSYEKL. CDR3 length: 13 residues. The CDR3 region has the DNA TGCGCCAGCAGCCAAGTAGCAGTCGAAAAACTGTTTTTT. Translating it yields CASSQVAVEKLFF.

The chain carries TRBV30 and TRBJ1-4; D not resolved. CDR3 length: 13 residues. Trimming cost V 2 bases and J 4 bases, with 8 bases left between them. Germline lookup yields CDR1 GTSNPN and CDR2 SVGIG (reference sequence). Here the CDR3 DNA reads TGTGCCTGGAGTATAGGTTATAATGAAAAACTGTTTTTT. This gives the protein CAWSIGYNEKLFF.

The V call is TRBV6-5, the J call TRBJ1-1, with 7 bases matching TRBD1. The junction had 13 bases not matched to a gene; V was cut back by 5 bases and J by 10 bases. Germline V gene lookup returns CDR1 MNHEY and CDR2 SVGAGI. The CDR3 sequence is 14 residues long. DNA of the CDR3: TGTGCCAGCAGTCCTGAGGCCAACAGGGGTGGAGCTTTCTTT. Its protein is CASSPEANRGGAFF.

The rearrangement joins TRBV6-5 to TRBJ2-7, with D possibly TRBD1 on 5 matching bases. Trimming cost V 6 bases and J 2 bases, with 11 bases left between them. The CDR3 runs 13 residues. Germline V CDR1 and CDR2: MNHEY, SVGAGI. The CDR3: CASRYQGTYEQYF. The CDR3 nucleotides are TGTGCCAGCAGATATCAGGGTACCTACGAGCAGTACTTC.

Written as DNA, the CDR3 is TGTGCCAGCAGCTTATCTGGCGGTGTCAGGGGAGCGGAATATGGCTACACCTTC. Protein sequence: CASSLSGGVRGAEYGYTF. The J gene is TRBJ1-2, the V gene TRBV7-6; weak D call: TRBD1 (6 bases). Germline lookup yields CDR1 SGHVS and CDR2 FNYEAQ. The V gene lost 2 bases and the J gene lost 5 bases, with 24 bases spanning the gap. This CDR3 has 18 amino acids.

This clone is a singleton in its sample. This chain uses TRBV19 with TRBJ1-1; maybe TRBD1 (5 bases). Trimming removed 3 bases from V and 5 bases from J, with 19 bases in between. This CDR3 is built from 16 residues. Germline CDR1 LNHDA, CDR2 SQIVND (reference sequence). For the CDR3, the DNA is TGTGCCAGTAGTATTTTCGTTGGCGGGGCGAGAACTGAAGCTTTCTTT. Its protein product is CASSIFVGGARTEAFF.

The J gene is TRBJ1-2, the V gene TRBV20-1; D call uncertain. The germline V and J ends were trimmed by 7 bases and 8 bases, with 14 bases remaining between them. Germline CDR1 DFQATT, CDR2 SNEGSKA (reference sequence). The CDR3 length is 11 residues. The CDR3 sequence: CSVRTAGGYTF. In DNA, the CDR3 is TGCAGTGTTAGGACGGCTGGGGGCTACACCTTC.

The rearrangement uses TRBV18 and TRBJ1-2, with D unresolved. The V gene's germline CDR1 is KGHSH and CDR2 LQKENI. V lost 2 bases and J 5 bases, leaving 21 bases between the germline ends. CDR3 length: 17 residues. CDR3 residues: CASSPGGRENAVYGYTF. CDR3 DNA sequence: TGTGCCAGCTCACCAGGAGGGAGGGAGAATGCGGTGTATGGCTACACCTTC. The complete variable domain, with remaining parts taken from reference TRBV18 and TRBJ1-2, reads NAGVMQNPRHLVRRRGQEARLRCSPMKGHSHVYWYRQLPEEGLKFMVYLQKENIIDESGMPKERFSAEFPKEGPSILRIQQVVRGDSAAYFCASSPGGRENAVYGYTFGSGTRLTVV.

Written as DNA, the CDR3 is TGTGCCAGCAGCCACGACCGGAGAGACGTCCTGACTTTC. This gives the protein CASSHDRRDVLTF. The rearrangement joins TRBV11-3 to TRBJ2-6, with D unresolved. The germline V and J ends were trimmed by 5 bases and 11 bases, with 13 bases remaining between them. Germline CDR1 reads SGHNT; CDR2 reads YENEEA. CDR3 length: 13 residues.

V is TRBV28 and J is TRBJ2-3; possible D gene TRBD2, 7 bases. CDR1 is MDHEN, CDR2 SYDVKM, per germline. The V and J ends lost 8 bases and 0 bases respectively, with 12 bases between them. The CDR3 spans 14 residues. The CDR3 DNA is TGTGCCAGCGGCTCGGGGGGCAGCACAGATACGCAGTATTTT. It codes for CASGSGGSTDTQYF.

The chain links TRBV28 to TRBJ1-2; D is unresolved. Germline lookup yields CDR1 MDHEN and CDR2 SYDVKM. The V end was cut by 1 base, the J end by 8 bases, with 14 bases between. The CDR3 contains 14 residues. CDR3 sequence (DNA): TGTGCCAGCAGTTTATTGCACGGATTGCACGGCTACACCTTC. This sequence encodes CASSLLHGLHGYTF.

This sequence joins TRBV7-5 and TRBJ1-1. TRBV7-5 is a recognized pseudogene. The CDR3 totals 15 residues. Here the CDR3 reads CARSPKRGLNTEAFF. The CDR3, as DNA: TGTGCCAGAAGCCCCAAGAGAGGACTGAACACTGAAGCTTTCTTT.

The genes are TRBV7-2 and TRBJ2-2; 10 nucleotides match TRBD1. Losses at the gene ends were 5 bases for V and 4 bases for J; bases not matched to a gene: 7. The V gene's germline CDR1 is SGHTA and CDR2 FQGNSA. The CDR3 has 16 residues. The CDR3 here is CASSLHGQGGTGELFF. The CDR3 DNA sequence: TGTGCCAGCAGCCTCCACGGACAGGGGGGCACCGGGGAGCTGTTTTTT.

The chain recombines TRBV7-6 with TRBJ2-1; TRBD1 matches 9 bases. Losses at the gene ends were 6 bases for V and 1 base for J; bases not matched to a gene: 4. Germline-derived CDR1 and CDR2 are SGHVS and FNYEAQ. The CDR3 covers 15 residues. CDR3 sequence: CASSPDRGSYNEQFF. CDR3 in DNA: TGTGCCAGCAGTCCTGACAGGGGGTCCTACAATGAGCAGTTCTTC.

The V call is TRBV14, the J call TRBJ2-3, with D unresolved. V lost 2 bases to trimming and J lost 3 bases, with 18 bases between them. The CDR3 is made up of 17 amino acids. Germline V gene data show CDR1 as SGHDN and CDR2 as FVKESK. This chain's CDR3 is CASSQPSSASPTDTQYF. The CDR3 DNA is TGTGCCAGCAGCCAACCATCCAGTGCGAGTCCAACAGATACGCAGTATTTT. The full variable domain, rest sourced from reference TRBV14 and TRBJ2-3, is EAGVTQFPSHSVIEKGQTVTLRCDPISGHDNLYWYRRVMGKEIKFLLHFVKESKQDESGMPNNRFLAERTGGTYSTLKVQPAELEDSGVYFCASSQPSSASPTDTQYFGPGTRLTVL.

This clone appeared once. V usage is TRBV18 and J usage is TRBJ1-5; D is ambiguous. V was cut by 1 base and J by 2 bases, with 9 bases left in between. CDR1 is KGHSH and CDR2 is LQKENI in the germline V gene. This CDR3 region has 15 residues. The CDR3 reads CASSPQGVGNQPQHF. For the CDR3, the DNA is TGTGCCAGCTCACCACAAGGAGTGGGCAATCAGCCCCAGCATTTT.

The chain employs TRBV11-2 and TRBJ1-2; 9 nucleotides align to TRBD1. V lost 5 bases, J lost 4 bases, and 14 bases stayed unmatched. This CDR3 has 17 amino acids. CDR1 SGHAT and CDR2 FQNNGV come from the germline V gene. CDR3 in amino acids: CASSLTPTGGGSYGYTF. Here the CDR3 DNA reads TGTGCCAGCAGCCTTACCCCGACAGGGGGGGGTTCCTATGGCTACACCTTC.

This sequence joins TRBV7-8 and TRBJ1-5; no firm D call. With 5 bases removed from V and 1 base from J, the gap between germline ends came to 15 bases. Germline CDR1 SGHVS, CDR2 FQNEAQ. The CDR3 spans 16 residues. CDR3 sequence (DNA): TGTGCCAGCAGCACGACCCCTCCCGGGAGCAATCAGCCCCAGCATTTT. This sequence encodes CASSTTPPGSNQPQHF.

The chain has TRBV2 and TRBJ1-6; no clear D gene. Germline CDR1 is SNHLY and CDR2 is FYNNEI. The CDR3 covers 15 residues. With 4 bases removed from V and 0 bases from J, the gap between germline ends came to 7 bases. The CDR3 bases are TGTGCCAGCAGTGCGGGGAGCTCCTATAATTCACCCCTCCACTTT. Translating it yields CASSAGSSYNSPLHF.

This chain links TRBV6-5 with TRBJ2-7; D might be TRBD1 (5 bases). V lost 8 bases and J lost 3, with 14 bases in between. Germline V lookup: CDR1 MNHEY, CDR2 SVGAGI. The length of the CDR3 is 13 residues. The CDR3 region is CASALLRGYEQYF. CDR3 DNA sequence: TGTGCCAGCGCCCTACTTAGGGGCTACGAGCAGTACTTC.